This TCR beta chain was sequenced for a study of shared clonotypes between healthy human individuals. Across the whole study: Three CD4 naive, three CD4 memory, two CD8 naive and one CD8 memory plate were used per donor. Study findings and constraints: Generation probability values for non-shared clonotypes were lower than those for clonotypes shared by all four donors.

Of note for this clone: Its antigen is as yet unknown.

Sequencing used immunoSEQ multiplex PCR; TCRdb keeps in-frame clones, though not all of them. Of around 990,000 clones in the sample, 77% were seen once. With 4 bases clipped from V and 7 bases from J, the junction kept 10 bases outside the gene matches. The CDR3 spans 14 residues. Germline V lookup: CDR1 SGHNT, CDR2 YYREEE (reference sequence). The sequence was collected from a man younger than 35 in good health. Some clones in this sample may be carry-over from other donors' samples. J is TRBJ1-2 and V is TRBV5-4; TRBD1 matches 7 bases. The specimen was memory CD4+ T cells from PBMCs. Subset specified: CD45RA-negative fraction. The CDR3 spells CASSQPTGEGGYTF. DNA of the CDR3: TGTGCCAGCAGCCAACCTACAGGGGAGGGTGGCTACACCTTC.